This paragraph reports one T cell receptor beta chain. This record belongs to a study of blood T cell repertoires in COVID-19. As for the study in general: Acute-phase and convalescent COVID-19 samples originated in the United States, Italy and Spain. PBMCs, B-cell-depleted T cells, or T cells provided the cDNA or gDNA that made up the material.

As processed by the authors: Quantification of nucleated cells was approximated via reference gene primer amplification. Assay: immunoSEQ multiplex PCR; the TCRdb copy retains only in-frame clones and omits some. V, J and clone size were drawn from that table, and D and trimming were deduced from the DNA. The sample consists of approximately 170,000 clones, approximately 79% of them appearing once. Germline CDR1 is SQVTM and CDR2 is ANQGSEA. Trimming removed 3 bases from V and 0 bases from J, with 3 bases in between. This CDR3 is built from 12 residues. V usage is TRBV29-1 and J usage is TRBJ2-4, with unresolved D. This receptor was identified in a woman between 45 and 65 years old with acute or convalescent COVID-19. The sequencing input was peripheral blood. The CDR3 nucleotides read TGCAGCGTTGACTTAGCCAAAAACATTCAGTACTTC. It yields the protein CSVDLAKNIQYF.